The rows below give T cell receptor beta chains drawn from one sample of a study of T cell responses to AZD1222 COVID-19 vaccine. Data came from immunoSEQ multiplex PCR; TCRdb stores just in-frame clones and leaves some out. The table shows 100,000 or so clones, with 70% to 90% occurring only once. The material sequenced was peripheral blood, taken 28 days after the second AZD1222 dose. Receptors were obtained from an adult who received the AZD1222 COVID-19 vaccine. Both conserved end residues are part of each CDR3.

len,v_gene,j_gene,CDR3aa
15,TRBV6-5,TRBJ1-3,CASSPSLSSGNTIYF
16,TRBV27,TRBJ2-1,CASSFVGRNSYNEQFF
11,TRBV28,TRBJ1-2,CASRSSYGYTF
15,TRBV5-1,TRBJ1-3,CASRRGSGSGNTIYF
15,TRBV19,TRBJ2-2,CASLDRFHSTGELFF
16,TRBV28,TRBJ1-5,CASSHFGTGANQPQHF
16,TRBV7-2,TRBJ2-3,CASSLKPSGNTDTQYF
14,TRBV19,TRBJ1-2,CASSIEWGAYGYTF
13,TRBV18,TRBJ2-7,CASSPGGVYEQYF
17,TRBV2,TRBJ2-2,CASSVPSGRASAGELFF
14,TRBV18,TRBJ1-5,CASSPYDSNQPQHF
13,TRBV6-4,TRBJ2-2,CASSEQATGELFF
19,TRBV7-9,TRBJ2-7,CASSLGGTSGRYTSYEQYF
13,TRBV19,TRBJ2-1,CASSTGANNEQFF
14,TRBV29-1,TRBJ2-1,CSVRPPVRRNEQFF
13,TRBV30,TRBJ1-5,CAWSGDSNQPQHF
13,TRBV5-1,TRBJ1-1,CASSSGTPSPAFF
14,TRBV28,TRBJ1-4,CASSLYGRNEKLFF
18,TRBV3-1/TRBV3-2,TRBJ2-2,CASSQRGTGGFFTGELFF
15,TRBV5-1,TRBJ2-7,CASSLWRVVFDEQYF
12,TRBV11-2,TRBJ1-3,CASSFIGNTIYF
14,TRBV5-1,TRBJ1-2,CASMGDARDYGYTF
14,TRBV25-1,TRBJ1-5,CASSENFDNQPQHF
16,TRBV28,TRBJ1-1,CASSSTLSERGTEAFF
15,TRBV18,TRBJ1-5,CASSPRTSSNQPQHF
14,TRBV7-2,TRBJ2-5,CASSWLAGEETQYF
15,TRBV7-6,TRBJ2-1,CASSLTSGRTPEQFF
16,TRBV3-1/TRBV3-2,TRBJ1-5,CASSQDPGRGNQPQHF
14,TRBV5-1,TRBJ2-3,CASSGDRGTDTQYF
13,TRBV19,TRBJ2-5,CASSPNGEETQYF
15,TRBV30,TRBJ2-5,CAWNQPTSGIETQYF
18,TRBV29-1,TRBJ2-3,CSVGGGGSAKFSTDTQYF
14,TRBV6-5,TRBJ1-6,CASSPGVEYSPLHF
15,TRBV6-6,TRBJ1-2,CASSYRDRGMYGYTF